The 20 T cell receptor beta chains below were found in one sample sequenced in a study of blood T cell repertoires in COVID-19. This table comes from immunoSEQ multiplex PCR, and its TCRdb copy is limited to in-frame clones, with some not included. The table records about 28,000 clones, 76% of them present only once. The material sequenced was peripheral blood. Source of these receptors: an older man with acute or convalescent COVID-19.

V and J are TRBV5-4 and TRBJ1-1; D is perhaps TRBD1 (6 bases). The CDR3 has 15 amino acids. The ends were cut back, 4 bases at V and 11 bases at J, with 24 bases in the middle. Per the germline V gene, CDR1 is SGHNT and CDR2 is YYREEE (reference sequence). DNA for the CDR3: TGTGCCAGCAGCCCCTCCCTTTTTCGACAGGACTGGGCTTTCTTT. Its translation: CASSPSLFRQDWAFF. Full variable domain (rest looked up from reference TRBV5-4 and TRBJ1-1): ETGVTQSPTHLIKTRGQQVTLRCSSQSGHNTVSWYQQALGQGPQFIFQYYREEENGRGNFPPRFSGLQFPNYSSELNVNALELDDSALYLCASSPSLFRQDWAFFGQGTRLTVV.

The rearrangement joins TRBV5-4 to TRBJ2-2; 7 positions agree with TRBD1. CDR3 length equals 16 residues. The trim removed 2 bases at V and 4 bases at J, leaving 8 bases unmatched. The germline gives CDR1 SGHNT, CDR2 YYREEE (reference sequence). CDR3 DNA: TGTGCCAGCAGCTTACAAATCGGACAGGTCACCGGGGAGCTGTTTTTT. Translation: CASSLQIGQVTGELFF.

The CDR3 sequence: CASSQKRASDTQYF. The CDR3 nucleotides read TGTGCCAGCAGCCAAAAGCGAGCGTCCGATACGCAGTATTTT. The chain employs TRBV3-1 (or the pseudogene TRBV3-2) and TRBJ2-3; D uncertain. Germline CDR1 LGHDT, CDR2 YNNKEL (reference sequence). The CDR3 spans 14 residues. The germline V and J ends were trimmed by 2 bases and 6 bases, with 12 bases remaining between them.

The V and J genes are TRBV7-9 and TRBJ2-1; 7 bases align to TRBD2. The germline V gene encodes CDR1 SEHNR and CDR2 FQNEAQ (reference sequence). This CDR3 region has 14 residues. Trimming took 5 bases from V and 6 from J; bases not matched to a gene: 7. Here the CDR3 reads CASSKTSLRNEQFF. The CDR3 DNA reads as TGTGCCAGCAGCAAGACTAGCCTTCGCAATGAGCAGTTCTTC.

The CDR3 loop is CASSPGQGVEQYF. The DNA for the CDR3 is TGTGCCAGCAGCCCGGGACAGGGGGTCGAGCAGTACTTC. V gene TRBV28 combines with J gene TRBJ2-7, with 11 bases lining up with TRBD1. The CDR3 consists of 13 residues. CDR1 MDHEN and CDR2 SYDVKM come from the germline V gene. The V gene end was trimmed by 6 bases and the J gene end by 6 bases; junction bases not matched to a gene: 4.

V is TRBV18 and J is TRBJ2-1, with a tentative D call TRBD2 (6 bases). Trimming took off 4 bases at V and 8 bases at J, with 12 bases between the two ends. CDR3 length equals 13 residues. Germline V gene lookup returns CDR1 KGHSH and CDR2 LQKENI. The CDR3 nucleotides are TGTGCCAGCTCACGGGGGGTGATGGATGAGCAGTTCTTC. Amino acids: CASSRGVMDEQFF. Combining the CDR3 with reference TRBV18 and TRBJ2-1 gives the whole variable domain NAGVMQNPRHLVRRRGQEARLRCSPMKGHSHVYWYRQLPEEGLKFMVYLQKENIIDESGMPKERFSAEFPKEGPSILRIQQVVRGDSAAYFCASSRGVMDEQFFGPGTRLTVL.

The V and J genes are TRBV19 and TRBJ2-5; D ambiguous. V was pared by 5 bases and J by 5 bases, with 6 bases between. The germline V gene encodes CDR1 LNHDA and CDR2 SQIVND (reference sequence). The CDR3 has 11 residues. CDR3 protein: CASSLSETQYF. The CDR3 nucleotides are TGTGCCAGTAGTTTATCCGAGACCCAGTACTTC.

The chain combines TRBV7-2 with TRBJ1-2, with 7 bases aligning to TRBD1. CDR3 length: 14 residues. Per the germline V gene, CDR1 is SGHTA and CDR2 is FQGNSA. Trimming took 6 bases from V and 5 from J; bases not matched to a gene: 9. CDR3: CASRPSDRAYGYTF. The CDR3 nucleotides are TGTGCCAGCAGACCATCCGACAGGGCTTATGGCTACACCTTC.

The chain is built from TRBV6-5 and TRBJ1-2; no clear D gene. The germline V gene has CDR1 MNHEY and CDR2 SVGAGI. Deletions cut 0 bases from V and 8 bases from J, with 10 bases between. The CDR3 sequence is 13 residues long. CDR3 in DNA: TGTGCCAGCAGTTACTCGCGGGGAGAAGGCTACACCTTC. This encodes CASSYSRGEGYTF.

This clone was counted many times. V and J are TRBV10-3 and TRBJ2-2, with 8 bases matching TRBD2. After removal of 6 bases from V and 7 bases from J, the junction contained 10 bases not matched to a gene. Germline assignment: CDR1 ENHRY and CDR2 SYGVKD. This CDR3 comprises 15 residues. The CDR3 loop reads CAISRGGTAGGELFF. The CDR3, as DNA: TGTGCCATCAGCCGCGGGGGGACTGCTGGCGGGGAGCTGTTTTTT.

This clone was seen only once. The rearrangement uses TRBV19 and TRBJ2-3; D might be TRBD2 (6 bases). With 6 bases removed from V and 5 bases from J, the gap between germline ends came to 12 bases. From germline, CDR1 is LNHDA and CDR2 SQIVND (reference sequence). The CDR3 has 13 amino acids. The CDR3 DNA reads as TGTGCCAGTAGGATGCGGGGTGAAGATACGCAGTATTTT. It translates to CASRMRGEDTQYF.

The gene calls are TRBV7-2 and TRBJ2-5; D might be TRBD2 (5 bases). Deletions cut 1 base from V and 7 bases from J, with 19 bases between. The germline V gene has CDR1 SGHTA and CDR2 FQGNSA. The CDR3 consists of 16 residues. DNA of the CDR3: TGTGCCAGCAGCTTAGGGTCCGCAGGCGCCGAGGGGACCCAGTACTTC. It yields the protein CASSLGSAGAEGTQYF.

To note about this clone: The sample contains more than one DNA sequence encoding this CDR3. V gene TRBV28 combines with J gene TRBJ1-1; 8 bases map to TRBD1. Germline lookup yields CDR1 MDHEN and CDR2 SYDVKM. Trimming took 2 bases from V and 3 from J; bases not matched to a gene: 2. This CDR3 region has 14 residues. The CDR3 loop is CASSLTGGDTEAFF. CDR3 bases: TGTGCCAGCAGTTTAACAGGGGGGGACACTGAAGCTTTCTTT.

This sequence joins TRBV19 and TRBJ1-6; 8 bases are shared with TRBD1. The CDR3 is made up of 17 amino acids. The J segment lost 4 bases and the V segment lost 4 bases, leaving 9 bases of the junction unmatched. Per the germline V gene, CDR1 is LNHDA and CDR2 is SQIVND (reference sequence). The CDR3 DNA sequence: TGTGCCAGTAGTACACCTCCCGGGACAGGTTATAATTCACCCCTCCACTTT. It translates to CASSTPPGTGYNSPLHF.

This clone came up many times. The chain combines TRBV12-3 or TRBV12-4 with TRBJ1-1; TRBD1 matches at 8 bases. V lost 6 bases to trimming and J lost 10 bases; unmatched junction nucleotides: 7. This CDR3 region has 12 residues. The CDR3 spells CASSLQGAGAFF. The CDR3 DNA follows: TGTGCCAGCAGCCTGCAGGGGGCGGGAGCTTTCTTT.

The chain employs TRBV19 and TRBJ1-1; D may be TRBD1 (5 bases). The V and J ends lost 1 base and 0 bases respectively, with 9 bases between them. Looked up from germline, CDR1 is LNHDA and CDR2 is SQIVND (reference sequence). The CDR3 runs 15 residues. The CDR3 coding sequence is TGTGCCAGTAGTATAGGACGGGGGATGAACACTGAAGCTTTCTTT. Translated: CASSIGRGMNTEAFF.

This clone was found once. The V call is TRBV5-1, the J call TRBJ2-7; D ambiguous. CDR1 is SGHRS, CDR2 YFSETQ, per germline. The CDR3 loop spans 12 amino acids. V was clipped by 3 bases and J by 3 bases, with 7 bases between them. The DNA for the CDR3 is TGCGCCAGCAGCTCGCCGAGCTACGAGCAGTACTTC. This sequence encodes CASSSPSYEQYF.

The rearrangement links TRBV7-9 to TRBJ1-2; TRBD1 might be the D (5 bases). Trimming cost V 6 bases and J 8 bases, with 19 bases left between them. The CDR3 loop spans 14 amino acids. Germline V CDR1 and CDR2: SEHNR, FQNEAQ (reference sequence). In DNA form, the CDR3 reads TGTGCCAGCAGACAGGAGGGTCGGGGCGGCGGCTACACCTTC. Amino acid sequence: CASRQEGRGGGYTF.

This clone was counted a few times. The chain links TRBV11-2 to TRBJ1-2; TRBD1 matches 7 bases. The ends lost 5 bases at V and 4 bases at J; junction bases unmatched: 10. The CDR3 has 15 amino acids. Germline assignment: CDR1 SGHAT and CDR2 FQNNGV. CDR3 sequence: CASSRSGTDLYGYTF. CDR3 nucleotides: TGTGCCAGCAGCAGATCCGGGACAGATCTCTATGGCTACACCTTC.

This clone was counted a few times. The V and J genes are TRBV7-9 and TRBJ2-2; 7 bases align to TRBD1. CDR3 length: 18 residues. The V and J ends lost 5 bases and 5 bases, in that order; junction bases with no gene match: 17. Germline V gene data show CDR1 as SEHNR and CDR2 as FQNEAQ (reference sequence). The CDR3, as DNA: TGTGCCAGCAGCAATAGCCCCGTAAGACAGGGAGTGACCGGGGAGCTGTTTTTT. This encodes CASSNSPVRQGVTGELFF.